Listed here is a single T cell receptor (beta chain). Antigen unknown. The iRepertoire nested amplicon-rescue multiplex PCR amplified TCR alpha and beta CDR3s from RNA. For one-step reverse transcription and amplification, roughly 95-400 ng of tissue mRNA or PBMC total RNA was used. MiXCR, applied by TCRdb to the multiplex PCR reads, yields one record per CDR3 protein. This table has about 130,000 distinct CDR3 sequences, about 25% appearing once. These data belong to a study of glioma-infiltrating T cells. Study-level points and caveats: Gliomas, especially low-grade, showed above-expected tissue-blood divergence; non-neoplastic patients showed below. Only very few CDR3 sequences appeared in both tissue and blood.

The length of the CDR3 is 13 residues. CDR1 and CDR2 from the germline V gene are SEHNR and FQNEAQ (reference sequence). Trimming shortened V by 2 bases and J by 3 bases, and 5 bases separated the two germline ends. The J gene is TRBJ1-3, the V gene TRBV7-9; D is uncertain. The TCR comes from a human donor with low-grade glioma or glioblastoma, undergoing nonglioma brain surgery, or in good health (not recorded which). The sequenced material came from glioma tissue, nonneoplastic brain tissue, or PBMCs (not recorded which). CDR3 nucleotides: TGTGCCAGCAGCTTAAGCGTTGGAAACACCATATATTTT. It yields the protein CASSLSVGNTIYF.